This TCR beta chain was identified during a study of blood T cell repertoires in COVID-19. Study as a whole: The cDNA or gDNA used as material had been derived from T cells, B-cell-depleted T cells, or PBMCs.

In germline, CDR1 is LNHDA, CDR2 SQIVND (reference sequence). V lost 6 bases to trimming and J lost 0 bases, with 3 bases between them. There are 13 residues in the CDR3. Per the study methods: It was from reference gene primer amplification that nucleated cell counts were estimated. Profiling relied on immunoSEQ multiplex PCR, and the TCRdb table lists in-frame clones only, not all of them. D and trimming were read from the DNA, whereas the V and J calls and clone size are those reported in that table. The sample contains 110,000 to 150,000 clones, about 86% of which appear only once. This sequence joins TRBV19 and TRBJ2-6; D unclear. The sequencing sample was made of peripheral blood. The receptor's source is a human donor in a cohort sampled during active COVID-19. DNA for the CDR3: TGTGCCAGTAGGAGCTCTGGGGCCAACGTCCTGACTTTC. Its protein product is CASRSSGANVLTF.